This TCR beta chain came from a study of blood T cell repertoires in COVID-19. Study-wide context: Samples representing acute and convalescent COVID-19 were sourced from the United States, Italy and Spain.

Authors' data handling: Nucleated cell number was recorded as an estimate derived from reference gene primer amplification. The protocol was immunoSEQ multiplex PCR, while the TCRdb copy is restricted to in-frame clones and leaves out a portion. Clonal size and the V and J genes are those of that table, whereas D and trimming came from the DNA. The sample gives about 300,000 clones, roughly 89% of which show up once; around 4.5% is in the top ten. This CDR3 region has 15 residues. V was cut by 0 bases and J by 5 bases, with 10 bases left in between. CDR1 and CDR2 from the germline V gene are LGHNA and YNFKEQ.

Input material: PBMCs or T cells enriched from blood (not recorded which). The source is a woman under 30 with acute COVID-19. The chain recombines TRBV4-2 with TRBJ1-4; D ambiguous. CDR3 nucleotides: TGTGCCAGCAGCCAAGATAGACTGCAGAATGAAAAACTGTTTTTT. Translating gives CASSQDRLQNEKLFF.